This T cell receptor (beta chain) stems from a study of CD8+CD57+ T cells in acquired aplastic anemia. Study outcomes and limitations: Patients and controls were found to share more than 25 CD8+ CDR3 sequences.

Comment on this clonotype: No antigen is known for it.

Patients sequenced had flow cytometry evidence of CD8+CD57+ cell expansion. The enrolled patients all had severe acquired aplastic anemia. Germline lookup yields CDR1 LNHDA and CDR2 SQIVND (reference sequence). V was trimmed by 3 bases and J by 7 bases, leaving 16 bases between them. The CDR3 consists of 15 residues. Genomic DNA provided the template from which TCR beta VDJ and CDR3 profiles were obtained. TCRdb called the reads again in MiXCR, with one record for every CDR3 protein. The sample holds about 180,000 distinct CDR3 sequences, roughly 50% seen once. The sequenced sample consisted of sorted CD4+, CD8+, or CD8+CD57+ T cells (not recorded which) from PBMCs. The chain combines TRBV19 with TRBJ1-5; D unresolved. The origin of this receptor is a human donor with aplastic anemia. Written as DNA, the CDR3 is TGTGCCAGTAGTATTTCGGGGATCGGTGCACAGCCCCAGCATTTT. Its protein is CASSISGIGAQPQHF. The complete variable domain, with remaining parts taken from reference TRBV19 and TRBJ1-5, reads DGGITQSPKYLFRKEGQNVTLSCEQNLNHDAMYWYRQDPGQGLRLIYYSQIVNDFQKGDIAEGYSVSREKKESFPLTVTSAQKNPTAFYLCASSISGIGAQPQHFGDGTRLSIL.